A single sample is the source of the 4 T cell receptor beta chains below, sequenced in a study of T-cell memory formation after mild COVID-19. Each CDR3 protein is one row after TCRdb ran MiXCR on the 5' RACE reads. The table has fewer than 200,000 distinct CDR3 sequences, 13% seen once. The sequencing sample was made of PBMCs or a T cell subset sorted from them (not recorded which). These receptors were taken from a man in his late teens or twenties who had mild COVID-19 (a few samples of this study predate the infection). Cell type and time point are not known.

This sequence joins TRBV11-1 and TRBJ2-1; weak D call: TRBD1 (6 bases). Germline V gene sequence: CDR1 SGHAT, CDR2 FQDESV (reference sequence). V was trimmed by 8 bases and J by 8 bases, leaving 19 bases between them. CDR3 size: 14 residues. The DNA of the CDR3 is TGTGCCAGCCGTCCTCGGACAGAGAGCTATGAGCAGTTCTTC. Encoded protein: CASRPRTESYEQFF. Filled out from reference TRBV11-1 and TRBJ2-1, the complete variable domain reads EAEVAQSPRYKITEKSQAVAFWCDPISGHATLYWYRQILGQGPELLVQFQDESVVDDSQLPKDRFSAERLKGVDSTLKIQPAELGDSAMYLCASRPRTESYEQFFGPGTRLTVL.

The genes are TRBV5-1 and TRBJ1-1; D unresolved. This CDR3 spans 15 amino acids. Germline V CDR1 and CDR2: SGHRS, YFSETQ. V lost 1 base and J 5 bases, leaving 15 bases between the germline ends. CDR3 DNA sequence: TGCGCCAGCAGCTTGATTGTTCCCCCGGAAACTGAAGCTTTCTTT. Its translation: CASSLIVPPETEAFF.

This clonotype was observed a handful of times. V is TRBV7-2 and J is TRBJ2-1, with D perhaps matching TRBD2 (7 bases). Germline V gene data show CDR1 as SGHTA and CDR2 as FQGNSA. The CDR3 totals 16 residues. V was trimmed by 2 bases and J by 4 bases, leaving 15 bases between them. The CDR3 reads CASSLRMAGAYNEQFF. CDR3 nucleotide sequence: TGTGCCAGCAGCTTAAGGATGGCGGGGGCTTACAATGAGCAGTTCTTC.

This clonotype was counted many times. This rearrangement joins TRBV28 to TRBJ2-3; D not certain. Trimming left V 6 bases short and J 6 bases short, with 10 bases between. Germline V lookup: CDR1 MDHEN, CDR2 SYDVKM. This CDR3 comprises 12 residues. The CDR3 nucleotides are TGTGCCAGCAGCTTAGTCGCGGATACGCAGTATTTT. Translating gives CASSLVADTQYF.